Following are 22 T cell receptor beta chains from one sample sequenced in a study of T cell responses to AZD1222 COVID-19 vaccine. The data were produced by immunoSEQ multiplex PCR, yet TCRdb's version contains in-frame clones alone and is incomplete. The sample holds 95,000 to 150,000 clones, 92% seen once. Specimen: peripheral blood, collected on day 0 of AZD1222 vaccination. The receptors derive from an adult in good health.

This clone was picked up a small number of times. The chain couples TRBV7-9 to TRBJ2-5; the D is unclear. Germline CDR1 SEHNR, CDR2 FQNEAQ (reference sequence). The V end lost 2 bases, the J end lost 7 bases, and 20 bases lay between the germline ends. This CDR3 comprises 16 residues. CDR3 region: CASSLRVGVGETTQYF. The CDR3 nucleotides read TGTGCCAGCAGCTTAAGGGTTGGAGTCGGTGAAACGACCCAGTACTTC.

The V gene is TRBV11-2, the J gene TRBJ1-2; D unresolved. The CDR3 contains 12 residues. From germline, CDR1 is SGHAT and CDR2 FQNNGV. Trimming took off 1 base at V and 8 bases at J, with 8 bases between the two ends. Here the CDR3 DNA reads TGTGCCAGCAGCTTAGGGGGTGGAGGCTACACCTTC. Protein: CASSLGGGGYTF.

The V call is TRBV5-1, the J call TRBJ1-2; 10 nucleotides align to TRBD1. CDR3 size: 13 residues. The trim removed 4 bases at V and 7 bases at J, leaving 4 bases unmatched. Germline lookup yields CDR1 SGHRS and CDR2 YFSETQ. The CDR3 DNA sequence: TGCGCCAGCAGCACGGGACAGGGGTCTGGCTACACCTTC. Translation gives CASSTGQGSGYTF.

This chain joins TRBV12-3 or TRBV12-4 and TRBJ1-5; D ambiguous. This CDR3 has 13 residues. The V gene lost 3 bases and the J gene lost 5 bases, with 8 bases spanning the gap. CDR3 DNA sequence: TGTGCCAGCAGTTTGGTTCATGATCAGCCCCAGCATTTT. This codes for CASSLVHDQPQHF.

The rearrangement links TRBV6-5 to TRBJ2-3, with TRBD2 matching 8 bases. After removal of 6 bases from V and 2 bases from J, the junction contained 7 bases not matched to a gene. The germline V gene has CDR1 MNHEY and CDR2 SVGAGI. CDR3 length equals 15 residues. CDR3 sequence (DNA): TGTGCCAGCAGACCGGGACTAGGGCACACAGATACGCAGTATTTT. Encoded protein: CASRPGLGHTDTQYF.

The CDR3 loop reads CASSHLFRGEGRNTIYF. The DNA for the CDR3 is TGCGCCAGCAGCCACCTCTTCCGGGGCGAGGGAAGAAACACCATATATTTT. The genes are TRBV4-1 and TRBJ1-3; maybe TRBD1 (5 bases). Germline lookup yields CDR1 MGHRA and CDR2 YSYEKL. This CDR3 comprises 17 residues. Trimming took 3 bases from V and 5 from J, leaving 20 bases between them.

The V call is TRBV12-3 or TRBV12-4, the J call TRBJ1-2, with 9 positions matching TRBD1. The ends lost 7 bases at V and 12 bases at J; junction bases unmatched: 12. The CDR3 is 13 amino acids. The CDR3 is CASTTGTGKSHTF. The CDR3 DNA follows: TGTGCCAGCACTACGGGGACAGGGAAGAGCCACACCTTC.

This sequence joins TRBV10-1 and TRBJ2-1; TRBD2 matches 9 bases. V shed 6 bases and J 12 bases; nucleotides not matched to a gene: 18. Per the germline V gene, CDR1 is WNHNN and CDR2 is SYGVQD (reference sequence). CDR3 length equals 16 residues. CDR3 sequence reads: CASRGGIAGDTSAQFF. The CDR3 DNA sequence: TGCGCCAGCAGGGGGGGGATAGCGGGAGACACCTCGGCGCAGTTCTTC.

The DNA of the CDR3 is TGTGCCAGTAGGCGGCCTTACGAGCAGTACGTC. Amino acids: CASRRPYEQYV. The chain is built from TRBV19 and TRBJ2-7; D is ambiguous. V was pared by 6 bases and J by 4 bases, with 7 bases between. CDR3 length equals 11 residues. CDR1 and CDR2 from the germline V gene are LNHDA and SQIVND (reference sequence).

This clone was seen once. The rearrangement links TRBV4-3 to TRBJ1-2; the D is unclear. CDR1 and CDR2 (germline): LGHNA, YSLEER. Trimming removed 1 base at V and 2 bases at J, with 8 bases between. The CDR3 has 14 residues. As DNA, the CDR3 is TGCGCCAGCAGCCAAGTACCGGGAAACTATGGCTACACCTTC. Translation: CASSQVPGNYGYTF.

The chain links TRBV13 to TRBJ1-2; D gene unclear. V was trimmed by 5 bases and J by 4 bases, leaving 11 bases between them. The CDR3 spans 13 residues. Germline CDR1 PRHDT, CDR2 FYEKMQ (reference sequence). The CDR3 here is CASSAASGYGYTF. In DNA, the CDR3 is TGTGCCAGCAGCGCCGCCTCAGGCTATGGCTACACCTTC.

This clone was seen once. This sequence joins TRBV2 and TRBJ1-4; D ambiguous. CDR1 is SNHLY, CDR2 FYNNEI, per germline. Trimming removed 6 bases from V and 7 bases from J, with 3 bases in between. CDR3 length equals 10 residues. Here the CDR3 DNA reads TGTGCCAGCAGGAGTGAAAAACTGTTTTTT. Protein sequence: CASRSEKLFF.

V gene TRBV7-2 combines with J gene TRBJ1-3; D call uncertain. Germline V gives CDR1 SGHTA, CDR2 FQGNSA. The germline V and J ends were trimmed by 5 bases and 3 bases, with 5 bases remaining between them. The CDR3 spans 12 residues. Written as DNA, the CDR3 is TGTGCCAGCAGCGCGTTTGGAAACACCATATATTTT. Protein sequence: CASSAFGNTIYF.

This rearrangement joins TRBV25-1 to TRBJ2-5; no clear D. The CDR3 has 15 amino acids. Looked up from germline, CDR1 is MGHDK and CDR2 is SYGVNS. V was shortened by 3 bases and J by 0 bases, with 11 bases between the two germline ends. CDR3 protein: CASSDHRNYQETQYF. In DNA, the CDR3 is TGTGCCAGCAGTGATCACCGCAACTACCAAGAGACCCAGTACTTC.

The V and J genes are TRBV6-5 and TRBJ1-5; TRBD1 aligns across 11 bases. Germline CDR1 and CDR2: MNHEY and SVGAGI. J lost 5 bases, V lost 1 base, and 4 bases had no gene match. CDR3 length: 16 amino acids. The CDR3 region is CASSYFGTGGDQPQHF. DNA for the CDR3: TGTGCCAGCAGTTACTTCGGGACAGGGGGGGATCAGCCCCAGCATTTT.

Here the CDR3 reads CASSPQPESNNEQFF. CDR3 DNA: TGTGCCAGCAGCCCGCAGCCTGAGAGTAATAATGAGCAGTTCTTC. The gene calls are TRBV11-3 and TRBJ2-1; D gene ambiguous. CDR3 length equals 15 residues. V lost 5 bases to trimming and J lost 7 bases, with 18 bases between them. Germline lookup yields CDR1 SGHNT and CDR2 YENEEA.

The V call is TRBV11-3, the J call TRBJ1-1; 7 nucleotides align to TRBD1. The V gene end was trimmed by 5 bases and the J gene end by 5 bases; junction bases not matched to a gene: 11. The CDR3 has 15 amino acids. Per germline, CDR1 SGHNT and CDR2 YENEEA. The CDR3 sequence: CASSQRQGPGTEAFF. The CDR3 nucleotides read TGTGCCAGCAGCCAGCGACAGGGACCGGGGACTGAAGCTTTCTTT.

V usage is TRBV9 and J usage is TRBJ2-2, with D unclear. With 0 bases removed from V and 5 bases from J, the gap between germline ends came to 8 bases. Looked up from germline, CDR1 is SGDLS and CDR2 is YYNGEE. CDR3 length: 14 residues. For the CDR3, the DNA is TGTGCCAGCAGCGTAGGGTCATTGACCGGGGAGCTGTTTTTT. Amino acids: CASSVGSLTGELFF.

CDR3: CASSIERGNGELFF. The CDR3 bases are TGTGCCAGTAGTATAGAGCGGGGGAACGGGGAGCTGTTTTTT. The genes are TRBV19 and TRBJ2-2; TRBD2 matches 7 bases. The CDR3 covers 14 residues. Unmatched junction bases numbered 2, after V lost 0 bases and J lost 7 bases. The germline CDR1 and CDR2 sequences are LNHDA and SQIVND (reference sequence).

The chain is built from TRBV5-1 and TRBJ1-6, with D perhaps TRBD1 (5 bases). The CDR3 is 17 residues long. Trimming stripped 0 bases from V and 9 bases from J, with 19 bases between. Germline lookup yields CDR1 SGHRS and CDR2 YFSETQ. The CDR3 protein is CASSLAAGRRNTSPLHF. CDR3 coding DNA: TGCGCCAGCAGCTTGGCGGCAGGGCGGCGGAATACTTCACCCCTCCACTTT.

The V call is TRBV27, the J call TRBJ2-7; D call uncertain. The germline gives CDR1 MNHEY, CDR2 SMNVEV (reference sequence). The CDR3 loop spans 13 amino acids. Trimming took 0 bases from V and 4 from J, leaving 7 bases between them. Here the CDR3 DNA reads TGTGCCAGCAGTTTATCTCTAGGGTACGAGCAGTACTTC. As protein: CASSLSLGYEQYF.

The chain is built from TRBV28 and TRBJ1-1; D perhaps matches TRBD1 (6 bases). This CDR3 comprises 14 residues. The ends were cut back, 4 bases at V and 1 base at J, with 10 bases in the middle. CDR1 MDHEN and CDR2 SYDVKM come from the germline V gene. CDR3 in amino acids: CASSSDRWNTEAFF. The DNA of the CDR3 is TGTGCCAGCAGTTCCGACAGGTGGAACACTGAAGCTTTCTTT.